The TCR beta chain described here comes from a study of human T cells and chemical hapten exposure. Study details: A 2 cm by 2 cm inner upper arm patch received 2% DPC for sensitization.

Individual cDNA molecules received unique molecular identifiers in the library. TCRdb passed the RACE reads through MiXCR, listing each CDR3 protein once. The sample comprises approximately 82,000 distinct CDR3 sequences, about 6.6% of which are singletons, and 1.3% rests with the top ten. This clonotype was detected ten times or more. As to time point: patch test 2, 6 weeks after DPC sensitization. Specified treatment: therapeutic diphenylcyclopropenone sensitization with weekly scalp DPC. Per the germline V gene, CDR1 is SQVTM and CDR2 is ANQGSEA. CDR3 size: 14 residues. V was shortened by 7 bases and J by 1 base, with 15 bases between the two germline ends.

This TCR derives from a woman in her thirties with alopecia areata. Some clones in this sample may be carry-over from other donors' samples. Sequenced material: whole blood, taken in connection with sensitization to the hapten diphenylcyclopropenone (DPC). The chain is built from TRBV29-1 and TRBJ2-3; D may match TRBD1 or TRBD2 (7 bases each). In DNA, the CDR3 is TGCAGCGCAAAAAGCGGGACAGGCACAGATACGCAGTATTTT. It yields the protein CSAKSGTGTDTQYF.